One sample yielded the 17 T cell receptor beta chains listed below, sequenced in a study of beta chain features in type 1 diabetes. These receptors are not linked to any known antigen. Expressed TCRB transcripts got sequenced, as all isolated RNA was reverse transcribed. Assay: immunoSEQ multiplex PCR; the TCRdb copy retains only in-frame clones and omits some. The table shows more than 25,000 clones, with less than 70% occurring only once. Study conclusions and caveats: All four CD4+ subsets of Type 1 diabetes patients contained TCRB CDR3s that were moderately but significantly shorter.

Input material: Tregs from blood. The source of these receptors is a woman under 30 with type 1 diabetes.

The CDR3 sequence is CATFRQDYGYTF. CDR3 sequence (DNA): TGTGCCACGTTTCGACAGGACTATGGCTACACCTTC. The V gene is TRBV6-6, the J gene TRBJ1-2; D is perhaps TRBD1 (6 bases). There are 12 residues in the CDR3. V lost 10 bases and J lost 3, with 12 bases in between. The germline V gene has CDR1 MNHNY and CDR2 SVGAGI (reference sequence).

This clone was recorded a few times. The chain joins TRBV27 to TRBJ1-5, with D maybe TRBD1 (5 bases). V was pared by 8 bases and J by 0 bases, with 20 bases between. CDR1 is MNHEY and CDR2 is SMNVEV in the germline V gene (reference sequence). CDR3 length: 17 amino acids. The CDR3 DNA is TGTGCCAGCCGCCCGGGGGGAACAGTCTATAGCAATCAGCCCCAGCATTTT. As protein: CASRPGGTVYSNQPQHF.

This chain joins TRBV5-1 and TRBJ2-2; the match to TRBD2 covers 11 bases. The CDR3 runs 17 residues. V was clipped by 2 bases and J by 4 bases; unmatched bases: 7. Germline V gives CDR1 SGHRS, CDR2 YFSETQ. CDR3 DNA sequence: TGCGCCAGCAGCTTCTCCCTAGCGGGAGGTGCCACCGGGGAGCTGTTTTTT. Its protein product is CASSFSLAGGATGELFF.

The J gene is TRBJ2-3, the V gene TRBV29-1; the match to TRBD2 covers 11 bases. The CDR3 sequence is 20 residues long. Germline lookup yields CDR1 SQVTM and CDR2 ANQGSEA. With V trimmed by 5 bases and J by 2 bases, 21 bases remained unmatched. This CDR3 reads CSVSIGTGGASGRTTDTQYF. DNA for the CDR3: TGCAGCGTTTCCATCGGAACCGGGGGGGCTAGCGGGAGGACCACAGATACGCAGTATTTT.

This chain connects TRBV19 to TRBJ2-5; D possibly corresponds to TRBD1 (5 bases). The CDR3 has 16 amino acids. CDR1 and CDR2 (germline): LNHDA, SQIVND (reference sequence). V was clipped by 4 bases and J by 2 bases, with 17 bases between them. Here the CDR3 reads CASSTRQMGIQETQYF. The DNA of the CDR3 is TGTGCCAGTAGTACCAGACAGATGGGGATACAAGAGACCCAGTACTTC.

Only a few counts were recorded for this clone. The chain combines TRBV5-6 with TRBJ2-1, with 8 bases matching TRBD2. Germline V gives CDR1 SGHDT, CDR2 YYEEEE. V gave up 5 bases and J gave up 6 bases; unmatched junction bases: 19. This CDR3 is 18 amino acids long. CDR3 sequence (DNA): TGTGCCAGCAGATCTGACTACGGGAGGGCCGTAGGTGCCAATGAGCAGTTCTTC. The encoded protein is CASRSDYGRAVGANEQFF.

There are a few counts of this clone. This chain joins TRBV7-2 and TRBJ1-4; maybe TRBD1 (5 bases). The CDR3 is 16 residues long. V lost 0 bases to trimming and J lost 0 bases, with 8 bases between them. Per the germline V gene, CDR1 is SGHTA and CDR2 is FQGNSA. The DNA for the CDR3 is TGTGCCAGCAGCTTAGCGGTCAGGGCAACTAATGAAAAACTGTTTTTT. Translated: CASSLAVRATNEKLFF.

The chain carries TRBV30 and TRBJ1-2, with D possibly matching TRBD1 (5 bases). The CDR3 runs to 13 residues. The V gene's germline CDR1 is GTSNPN and CDR2 SVGIG (reference sequence). The germline V and J ends were trimmed by 0 bases and 1 base, with 6 bases remaining between them. The CDR3 bases are TGTGCCTGGAGTGTACAGGTTAACTATGGCTACACCTTC. Translating it yields CAWSVQVNYGYTF.

This sequence joins TRBV7-9 and TRBJ2-2; perhaps TRBD1 as D (5 bases). With 8 bases removed from V and 2 bases from J, the gap between germline ends came to 21 bases. The CDR3 has 17 residues. Germline lookup yields CDR1 SEHNR and CDR2 FQNEAQ (reference sequence). The DNA of the CDR3 is TGTGCCAGCTCGTCCCTACTGGGGCAGGGAAACACCGGGGAGCTGTTTTTT. Amino acid sequence: CASSSLLGQGNTGELFF.

The chain couples TRBV28 to TRBJ1-1, with D perhaps TRBD1 (6 bases). The CDR3 is 13 residues long. CDR1 and CDR2 (germline): MDHEN, SYDVKM. Trimming pared 5 bases from V and 5 bases from J, leaving 12 bases between. The chain's CDR3 is CASSTQGRTEAFF. Written as DNA, the CDR3 is TGTGCCAGCAGTACACAGGGTCGGACTGAAGCTTTCTTT.

The chain couples TRBV2 to TRBJ2-2; 9 bases map to TRBD1. V lost 6 bases, J lost 2 bases, and 4 bases stayed unmatched. This CDR3 has 15 amino acids. Germline lookup yields CDR1 SNHLY and CDR2 FYNNEI. In nucleotides, the CDR3 is TGTGCCAGCAGGGGACAGGGTCGTAACACCGGGGAGCTGTTTTTT. Translated: CASRGQGRNTGELFF. The variable domain in full, with the rest retrieved from reference TRBV2 and TRBJ2-2, is EPEVTQTPSHQVTQMGQEVILRCVPISNHLYFYWYRQILGQKVEFLVSFYNNEISEKSEIFDDQFSVERPDGSNFTLKIRSTKLEDSAMYFCASRGQGRNTGELFFGEGSRLTVL.

The chain joins TRBV5-6 to TRBJ2-3; 15 bases fit TRBD2. J was trimmed by 2 bases and V by 4 bases; bases with no gene match: 8. CDR1 and CDR2 from the germline V gene are SGHDT and YYEEEE. CDR3 length: 18 amino acids. CDR3 sequence reads: CASSRPGLAGGTTDTQYF. The CDR3 DNA follows: TGTGCCAGCAGCCGGCCGGGACTAGCGGGAGGAACCACAGATACGCAGTATTTT.

The V gene is TRBV28, the J gene TRBJ2-7; TRBD1 matches at 7 bases. The CDR3 consists of 15 residues. The V gene's germline CDR1 is MDHEN and CDR2 SYDVKM. V was clipped by 6 bases and J by 4 bases; unmatched bases: 12. CDR3: CASSQGGQRGYEQYF. The DNA of the CDR3 is TGTGCCAGCAGCCAAGGGGGCCAGAGAGGATACGAGCAGTACTTC.

This chain uses TRBV11-3 with TRBJ1-1; D gene unclear. The CDR3 spans 15 residues. V was pared by 8 bases and J by 1 base, with 17 bases between. From germline, CDR1 is SGHNT and CDR2 YENEEA. The CDR3 loop is CASLPFWATNTEAFF. The CDR3 region has the DNA TGTGCCAGCCTGCCTTTCTGGGCGACGAACACTGAAGCTTTCTTT.

J is TRBJ2-4 and V is TRBV5-1, with no clear D. In germline, CDR1 is SGHRS, CDR2 YFSETQ. V lost 0 bases and J 0 bases, leaving 13 bases between the germline ends. The CDR3 consists of 17 residues. CDR3 in DNA: TGCGCCAGCAGCTTGGGTCGAGGCGGTATAGCCAAAAACATTCAGTACTTC. Translated: CASSLGRGGIAKNIQYF. Full variable domain (remainder filled in from reference TRBV5-1 and TRBJ2-4): KAGVTQTPRYLIKTRGQQVTLSCSPISGHRSVSWYQQTPGQGLQFLFEYFSETQRNKGNFPGRFSGRQFSNSRSEMNVSTLELGDSALYLCASSLGRGGIAKNIQYFGAGTRLSVL.

This clone was seen more than once but under ten times. The DNA for the CDR3 is TGTGCCAGCAGCCCAAATTCCGGACTAGGGGGGTACGAGCAGTACTTC. Its translation: CASSPNSGLGGYEQYF. The chain carries TRBV7-6 and TRBJ2-7; TRBD2 might be the D (7 bases). The length of the CDR3 is 16 residues. Trimming stripped 5 bases from V and 4 bases from J, with 21 bases between. Per the germline V gene, CDR1 is SGHVS and CDR2 is FNYEAQ.

The DNA of the CDR3 is TGTGCCAGCAGTCCAACGCCCCCACAGGGGGCCCTACGGGGACAGCCCCAGCATTTT. As protein: CASSPTPPQGALRGQPQHF. This rearrangement joins TRBV27 to TRBJ1-5; 9 nucleotides align to TRBD1. Trimming at V came to 5 bases and at J to 7 bases, leaving 21 bases not matched to a gene. CDR3 length: 19 amino acids. CDR1 is MNHEY, CDR2 SMNVEV, per germline (reference sequence).